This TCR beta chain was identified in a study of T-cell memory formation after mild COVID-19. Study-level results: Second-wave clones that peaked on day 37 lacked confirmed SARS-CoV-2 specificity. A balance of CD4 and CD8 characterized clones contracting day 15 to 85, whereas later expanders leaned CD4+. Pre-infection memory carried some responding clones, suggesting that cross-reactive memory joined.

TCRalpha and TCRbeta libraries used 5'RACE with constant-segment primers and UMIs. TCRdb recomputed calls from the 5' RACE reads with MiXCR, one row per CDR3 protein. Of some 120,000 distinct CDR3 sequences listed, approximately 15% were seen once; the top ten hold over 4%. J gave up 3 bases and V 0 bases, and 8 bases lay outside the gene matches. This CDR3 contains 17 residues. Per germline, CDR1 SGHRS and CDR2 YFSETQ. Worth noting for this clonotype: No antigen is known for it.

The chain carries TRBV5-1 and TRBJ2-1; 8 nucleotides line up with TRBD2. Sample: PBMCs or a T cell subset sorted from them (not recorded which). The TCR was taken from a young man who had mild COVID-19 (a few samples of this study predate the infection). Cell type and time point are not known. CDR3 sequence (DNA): TGCGCCAGCAGCTTGGTTCGCGGGGGGAGGGACTACAATGAGCAGTTCTTC. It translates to CASSLVRGGRDYNEQFF.